This TCR beta chain was captured by sequencing in a study of OX40 agonist ivuxolimab in advanced cancers. The V end was cut by 3 bases, the J end by 7 bases, with 19 bases between. Germline V gene lookup returns CDR1 SNHLY and CDR2 FYNNEI. This CDR3 is built from 16 residues. TCRdb keeps only in-frame clones here, not all; method: immunoSEQ multiplex PCR. The sample has almost 70,000 clones; approximately 93% are singletons. The study's findings and limits: Fewer expanded clones were found on average in CD4+ than in CD8+ T cells.

Regarding this clone: Its antigen is still unknown.

V usage is TRBV2 and J usage is TRBJ1-5; D not certain. The sample here was CD4+ or CD8+ T cells sorted from blood, taken in a trial of the OX40 agonist ivuxolimab. The sequence was collected from an adult with an advanced solid tumor such as melanoma, head and neck, liver or kidney cancer. CDR3 nucleotide sequence: TGTGCCAGCAGTGACGGCCAGCGGATTGTAGAGCAGCCCCAGCATTTT. Its protein product is CASSDGQRIVEQPQHF. Combining the CDR3 with reference TRBV2 and TRBJ1-5 gives the whole variable domain EPEVTQTPSHQVTQMGQEVILRCVPISNHLYFYWYRQILGQKVEFLVSFYNNEISEKSEIFDDQFSVERPDGSNFTLKIRSTKLEDSAMYFCASSDGQRIVEQPQHFGDGTRLSIL.